Shown below are 32 T cell receptor beta chains from a single sample sequenced in a study of CD8+ T cells in alopecia areata. RNA extraction and reverse transcription yielded cDNA as sequencing template. Here immunoSEQ multiplex PCR was the method, and the copy in TCRdb shows in-frame clones only, minus some. The table records more than 250,000 clones without singletons, the ten largest covering 1.2%. Cutaneous lymph nodes were pooled and cells sorted by CD4, CD8alpha, NKG2D, NKG2ACE and more. The sequenced material came from CD4+ T cells sorted from a lymph node. The receptors were sampled from a C3H/HeJ mouse with alopecia areata. MHC haplotype here: H2-k.

About this clone itself: Germline and genes here are mouse. The read falls 4 residues short of the CDR3 end, and the missing part is taken from the germline J gene. The chain uses TRBV13-2 and TRBJ2-5, with D uncertain. The germline gives CDR1 NNHNN, CDR2 SYGAGS (reference sequence). The CDR3 sequence is 14 residues long. The part of the CDR3 DNA that was read is TGTGCCAGCGGTGATGCAGTTTGGGAAGAC. This gives the protein CASGDAVWED. From start to end, the CDR3 is CASGDAVWEDTQYF.

Notes on this clone: The gene symbols are mouse symbols. The sequence runs out 4 residues before the end of the CDR3; the remainder is reconstructed from the germline J gene. J is TRBJ2-1 and V is TRBV13-3; a weak D match, TRBD2 (6 bases). Germline V gives CDR1 NNHDY, CDR2 SYVADS. V was pared by 6 bases and J by 4 bases, with 11 bases between. This CDR3 has 13 residues. The sequenced part of the CDR3 DNA is TGTGCCAGCATGCGGGGGGAATATGCT. Amino acids: CASMRGEYA. The whole CDR3 sequence is CASMRGEYAEQFF.

Comments on this clone: Gene names and germline match the mouse. The CDR3 extends 4 residues past the end of the read, so its final part is completed from the germline J gene. This chain links TRBV19 with TRBJ2-3; 7 bases fit TRBD1. The germline CDR1 and CDR2 sequences are FNHDT and SITEND (reference sequence). The CDR3 loop spans 15 amino acids. Unmatched junction bases numbered 5, after V lost 4 bases and J lost 0 bases. This chain's CDR3 is CASSSGQPSAETLYF. CDR3 DNA, as far as it was read: TGTGCCAGCAGTTCGGGACAGCCTAGTGCAGAA. Together with reference TRBV19 and TRBJ2-3, the CDR3 gives the full variable domain: GGIITQTPKFLIGQEGQKLTLKCQQNFNHDTMYWYRQDSGKGLRLIYYSITENDLQKGDLSEGYDASREKKSSFSLTVTSAQKNEMAVFLCASSSGQPSAETLYFGSGTRLTVL.

This clone was recorded a few times. Gene names are mouse gene names. From the germline J gene comes the end of the CDR3, since the read stops 4 residues before it. The chain has TRBV1 and TRBJ2-7, with 9 bases lining up with TRBD2. This CDR3 has 15 residues. Germline CDR1 NSQYPW, CDR2 LRSPGD (reference sequence). Trimming took 5 bases from V and 0 from J; bases not matched to a gene: 5. CDR3 sequence: CTCSPRDWDSYEQYF. The CDR3 bases that were read are TGCACCTGCAGTCCCCGGGACTGGGACTCCTAT. Full variable domain (remainder filled in from reference TRBV1 and TRBJ2-7): VTLLEQNPRWRLVPRGQAVNLRCILKNSQYPWMSWYQQDLQKQLQWLFTLRSPGDKEVKSLPGADYLATRVTDTELRLQVANMSQGRTLYCTCSPRDWDSYEQYFGPGTRLTVL.

As regards this clone: The germline and genes are mouse ones. The read stops 4 residues short of the end of the CDR3; the missing end is completed from the germline J gene. J is TRBJ2-5 and V is TRBV19; D uncertain. The CDR3 runs to 13 residues. V lost 6 bases, J lost 0 bases, and 8 bases lay in between. Germline V lookup: CDR1 FNHDT, CDR2 SITEND (reference sequence). CDR3 sequence: CASTAVNQDTQYF. The DNA read from the CDR3 is TGTGCCAGCACCGCAGTTAACCAAGAC.

Of note for this clone: Gene names denote mouse genes. The CDR3 extends 4 residues past the end of the read, so its final part is completed from the germline J gene. Different DNA sequences within this sample yield the same CDR3. V and J are TRBV19 and TRBJ2-7; 7 bases fit TRBD1. Germline assignment: CDR1 FNHDT and CDR2 SITEND (reference sequence). The V gene end was trimmed by 2 bases and the J gene end by 2 bases; junction bases not matched to a gene: 1. The CDR3 runs 13 residues. CDR3 bases read: TGTGCCAGCAGTATCGGGACAGCCTAT. This encodes CASSIGTAY. From start to end, the CDR3 is CASSIGTAYEQYF. Based on the CDR3 plus reference TRBV19 and TRBJ2-7, the full variable domain is GGIITQTPKFLIGQEGQKLTLKCQQNFNHDTMYWYRQDSGKGLRLIYYSITENDLQKGDLSEGYDASREKKSSFSLTVTSAQKNEMAVFLCASSIGTAYEQYFGPGTRLTVL.

As for this clone: Genes and germline are mouse. The read stops 4 residues short of the end of the CDR3; the missing end is completed from the germline J gene. Within the sample, other DNA sequences also encode this same CDR3. V is TRBV1 and J is TRBJ2-5; 8 bases fit TRBD2. CDR3 length: 14 residues. Germline CDR1 reads NSQYPW; CDR2 reads LRSPGD (reference sequence). CDR3 bases read: TGCACCTGCAGTGCAGGGACTGGGAAAGAC. It is translated as CTCSAGTGKD. The entire CDR3 protein is CTCSAGTGKDTQYF.

This clone has a count of ten or more. These gene names are mouse names. Sequencing ends 4 residues short of the CDR3 end; the germline J gene provides the rest. The chain links TRBV17 to TRBJ2-1; a weak D match, TRBD2 (5 bases). The germline V and J ends were trimmed by 2 bases and 0 bases, with 11 bases remaining between them. Germline V gives CDR1 MNHDT, CDR2 YYDKIL. The CDR3 totals 16 residues. CDR3 bases read: TGTGCTAGCAGTAGAAACACCTGGGTTAACTATGCT. Protein sequence: CASSRNTWVNYA. In full, the CDR3 is CASSRNTWVNYAEQFF.

A remark on this clone: Gene names refer to mouse genes. The observed sequence ends 4 residues before the CDR3 terminus, with the missing tail filled in from the germline J gene. The identical CDR3 is also encoded by other nucleotide sequences in the sample. V usage is TRBV13-3 and J usage is TRBJ2-3, with 9 bases lining up with TRBD1. Germline trimming cut 2 bases from V and 1 base from J; bases unmatched to any gene: 2. CDR3 size: 15 residues. CDR1 is NNHDY, CDR2 SYVADS, per germline. This CDR3 reads CASSEGQGGAETLYF. The CDR3 bases that were read are TGTGCCAGCAGTGAGGGACAGGGAGGTGCAGAA.

This clone was observed a few times. Gene names follow the mouse nomenclature. The read gets to within 4 residues of the CDR3 end, and the germline J gene fills in the rest. This sample also contains other DNA sequences that code for the same CDR3. V and J are TRBV13-2 and TRBJ2-3; 8 nucleotides line up with TRBD2. The germline CDR1 and CDR2 sequences are NNHNN and SYGAGS (reference sequence). J was trimmed by 0 bases and V by 2 bases; bases with no gene match: 2. The CDR3 length is 15 residues. The covered CDR3 bases are TGTGCCAGCGGTGAGCTGGGGGGTAGTGCAGAA. Its protein is CASGELGGSAE. The entire CDR3 protein reads CASGELGGSAETLYF.

This clone was found a few times. Germline and genes: mouse. CDR3 bases read: TGTGCCAGCGGTGATGGGGGGGGCGCAAACACCGGG. It is translated as CASGDGGGANTG. The whole CDR3 sequence reads CASGDGGGANTGQLYF. The V and J genes are TRBV13-2 and TRBJ2-2; 8 nucleotides align to TRBD2. The read ends 4 residues before the CDR3 terminus; that terminus is restored from the germline J gene. Germline V gene lookup returns CDR1 NNHNN and CDR2 SYGAGS (reference sequence). The CDR3 sequence is 16 residues long. J was trimmed by 0 bases and V by 0 bases; bases with no gene match: 1.

This clone was observed a few times. Mouse gene names apply. Sequencing ends 4 residues short of the CDR3 end; the germline J gene provides the rest. This specimen includes other DNA sequences encoding the same CDR3. The rearrangement links TRBV1 to TRBJ2-1; D remains ambiguous. The germline gives CDR1 NSQYPW, CDR2 LRSPGD (reference sequence). V lost 4 bases, J lost 3 bases, and 4 bases lay in between. The CDR3 is made up of 12 amino acids. The sequenced part of the CDR3 DNA is TGCACCTGCAGTGACTCCTATGCT. Its translation: CTCSDSYA. The full-length CDR3 reads as CTCSDSYAEQFF.

This clone was seen a few times. Mouse gene names and germline throughout. The sequenced fragment ends 4 residues before the CDR3 boundary, so the rest is inferred from the germline J gene. The sample carries other DNA sequences with the same CDR3. The V gene is TRBV5, the J gene TRBJ2-1; weak D call: TRBD1 (6 bases). The length of the CDR3 is 15 residues. The germline V gene has CDR1 LGHNA and CDR2 YNLKQL (reference sequence). The V end was cut by 1 base, the J end by 1 base, with 8 bases between. CDR3 in amino acids: CASSQAGQNYAEQFF. The CDR3 DNA, read in part, is TGTGCCAGCAGCCAAGCGGGACAAAACTATGCT.

With regard to this clone: Mouse names are used for the genes. The sample contains more than one DNA sequence encoding this CDR3. Incomplete CDR3 DNA: TGTGCCAGCAGTGAAAGGGACAGCCAAGAC. It yields the protein CASSERDSQD. The complete CDR3 reads CASSERDSQDTQYF. This chain connects TRBV13-3 to TRBJ2-5, with 7 bases identical to TRBD1. The DNA ends 4 residues before the CDR3 does, and the rest of the CDR3 is filled in from the germline J gene. V lost 2 bases and J lost 2; bases outside the gene matches: 2. Germline loops: CDR1 NNHDY, CDR2 SYVADS. The CDR3 covers 14 residues. Full variable domain (outside the CDR3, taken from reference TRBV13-3 and TRBJ2-5): EAAVTQSPRSKVAVTGGKVTLSCHQTNNHDYMYWYRQDTGHGLRLIHYSYVADSTEKGDIPDGYKASRPSQENFSLILELASLSQTAVYFCASSERDSQDTQYFGPGTRLLVL.

This clone came up a few times. Germline and genes: mouse. The part of the CDR3 DNA that was read is TGTGCCAGCAGTCAAAGGGGGATCTATGCT. Encoded protein: CASSQRGIYA. The full CDR3 reads CASSQRGIYAEQFF. The rearrangement joins TRBV19 to TRBJ2-1; possible D gene TRBD1, 6 bases. The sequence runs out 4 residues before the end of the CDR3; the remainder is reconstructed from the germline J gene. The germline CDR1 and CDR2 sequences are FNHDT and SITEND (reference sequence). The length of the CDR3 is 14 residues. V was clipped by 4 bases and J by 3 bases, with 11 bases between them. Variable domain in full (rest from reference TRBV19 and TRBJ2-1): GGIITQTPKFLIGQEGQKLTLKCQQNFNHDTMYWYRQDSGKGLRLIYYSITENDLQKGDLSEGYDASREKKSSFSLTVTSAQKNEMAVFLCASSQRGIYAEQFFGPGTRLTVL.

Worth noting for this clone: Genes and germline come from the mouse. Read coverage stops 4 residues before the CDR3 terminus; the germline J gene supplies the remainder. The V and J genes are TRBV1 and TRBJ2-3; TRBD2 is a possible D gene (6 bases). The CDR3 extends over 18 amino acids. Trimming took 0 bases from V and 0 from J, leaving 16 bases between them. The germline gives CDR1 NSQYPW, CDR2 LRSPGD (reference sequence). The CDR3 loop reads CTCSADPGVGTSAETLYF. The DNA read from the CDR3 is TGCACCTGCAGTGCAGATCCGGGGGTGGGGACTAGTGCAGAA.

This clone was counted only a few times. Gene names denote mouse genes. From the germline J gene comes the end of the CDR3, since the read stops 4 residues before it. The same CDR3 arises from other DNA sequences in this sample as well. V is TRBV14 and J is TRBJ2-1; TRBD1 agrees at 11 bases. This CDR3 is 14 amino acids long. Trimming took 5 bases from V and 4 from J; bases not matched to a gene: 2. The V gene's germline CDR1 is SGHDT and CDR2 FRDEAV. This CDR3 is CASRGTGGYAEQFF. The part of the CDR3 DNA that was read is TGTGCCAGCAGGGGGACAGGGGGTTATGCT.

A note on this clone: The germline and genes are mouse ones. The observed sequence ends 4 residues before the CDR3 terminus, with the missing tail filled in from the germline J gene. This chain uses TRBV24 with TRBJ2-2; D perhaps matches TRBD1 (6 bases). V was clipped by 2 bases and J by 3 bases, with 10 bases between them. The CDR3 contains 15 residues. Germline lookup yields CDR1 KGHTA and CDR2 FRNEEI. The CDR3 sequence: CASSLRAGDTGQLYF. CDR3 DNA, as far as it was read: TGTGCCAGCAGTCTGAGGGCAGGGGACACCGGG.

Points on this clone: Mouse germline and gene names are used. Within the sample, other DNA sequences also encode this same CDR3. The sequenced CDR3 bases are TGCACCTGCAGTGCGGGACAGGGTGGGACA. Its protein product is CTCSAGQGGT. The whole CDR3 protein reads CTCSAGQGGTEVFF. V usage is TRBV1 and J usage is TRBJ1-1; TRBD1 matches 9 bases. The CDR3 goes on 4 residues after the read ends, and that part is filled in from the germline J gene. CDR1 NSQYPW and CDR2 LRSPGD come from the germline V gene (reference sequence). The CDR3 sequence is 14 residues long.

In the case of this clone: The gene symbols are mouse symbols. Read data end 4 residues before the CDR3 end; the end is taken from the germline J gene. The V gene is TRBV13-1, the J gene TRBJ2-1; possibly TRBD1 for D (5 bases). V lost 2 bases and J lost 1, with 7 bases in between. The CDR3 has 14 residues. CDR1 and CDR2 from the germline V gene are NSHNY and SYGAGN. Partial CDR3 DNA: TGTGCCAGCAGTGACAGGGCAAACTATGCT. Translating it yields CASSDRANYA. The whole CDR3 is CASSDRANYAEQFF.

Regarding this clone: Gene names are the mouse ones. Read data end 4 residues before the CDR3 end; the end is taken from the germline J gene. The same CDR3 arises from other DNA sequences in this sample as well. J is TRBJ2-3 and V is TRBV19; TRBD1 matches 7 bases. Germline-derived CDR1 and CDR2 are FNHDT and SITEND (reference sequence). CDR3 length equals 15 residues. Trimming at V came to 3 bases and at J to 0 bases, leaving 4 bases not matched to a gene. The CDR3 reads CASSKTGSSAETLYF. The DNA read from the CDR3 is TGTGCCAGCAGTAAGACAGGGTCTAGTGCAGAA.

Note on this clone: Gene names are the mouse ones. The CDR3 extends 4 residues past the end of the read, so its final part is completed from the germline J gene. The chain employs TRBV31 and TRBJ2-1; 7 bases map to TRBD2. The CDR3 length is 15 residues. Trimming at V came to 1 base and at J to 1 base, leaving 4 bases not matched to a gene. The germline V gene encodes CDR1 GKSSPN and CDR2 SITVG. CDR3 protein: CAWSQVLGNYAEQFF. CDR3 bases read: TGTGCCTGGAGTCAAGTACTGGGGAACTATGCT.

Only a few counts were recorded for this clone. Mouse gene names and germline throughout. The sequenced fragment ends 4 residues before the CDR3 boundary, so the rest is inferred from the germline J gene. The chain employs TRBV1 and TRBJ2-2, with 7 bases aligning to TRBD2. V lost 5 bases, J lost 4 bases, and 1 base stayed unmatched. The V gene's germline CDR1 is NSQYPW and CDR2 LRSPGD (reference sequence). The CDR3 length is 13 residues. The CDR3 here is CTCSRGGTGQLYF. CDR3 bases read: TGCACCTGCAGTCGGGGGGGCACCGGG.

This clone was seen a few times. Germline and genes here are mouse. Other DNA variants within this sample encode the same CDR3. The DNA read from the CDR3 is TGTGCCAGCAGTATCTGGGGGGAAAACTATGCT. This translates into CASSIWGENYA. The whole CDR3 is CASSIWGENYAEQFF. The V gene is TRBV19, the J gene TRBJ2-1, with 8 bases lining up with TRBD2. The read ends 4 residues shy of where the CDR3 ends; the end is completed using the germline J gene. CDR1 is FNHDT, CDR2 SITEND, per germline (reference sequence). The CDR3 is made up of 15 amino acids. The V gene end was trimmed by 2 bases and the J gene end by 1 base; junction bases not matched to a gene: 2.

This clone came up a few times. Here the gene names and germline are mouse. The CDR3 goes on 4 residues after the read ends, and that part is filled in from the germline J gene. This chain connects TRBV19 to TRBJ1-2, with 9 bases identical to TRBD1. CDR1 is FNHDT, CDR2 SITEND, per germline (reference sequence). V gave up 4 bases and J gave up 4 bases; unmatched junction bases: 8. CDR3 length equals 15 residues. CDR3 DNA, as far as it was read: TGTGCCAGCAGTCCATCACAGGGGGCAGGCTCC. This gives the protein CASSPSQGAGS. The whole CDR3 protein is CASSPSQGAGSDYTF.

The table lists this clone with a few counts. The gene names here belong to mouse. The CDR3 is cut off 3 residues early in the read; its end comes from the germline J gene. This chain joins TRBV13-2 and TRBJ1-6; no clear D gene. TRBJ1-6 is an ORF, and what it does is uncertain. Germline CDR1 NNHNN, CDR2 SYGAGS (reference sequence). The CDR3 has 16 residues. Between the trimmed V and J ends, which lost 0 bases and 0 bases, there was a span of 7 bases. CDR3 DNA, as far as it was read: TGTGCCAGCGGTGATGCGAGGGTTTCCTATAATTCGCCC. It yields the protein CASGDARVSYNSP. The whole CDR3 protein reads CASGDARVSYNSPLYF.

This clone was seen only a few times. All gene names here are mouse names. The CDR3 end is not reached by the read, which stops 4 residues before it; the germline J gene fills it in. The rearrangement uses TRBV1 and TRBJ2-2, with a possible D match to TRBD2 (6 bases). Trimming removed 2 bases at V and 2 bases at J, with 9 bases between. Germline V lookup: CDR1 NSQYPW, CDR2 LRSPGD (reference sequence). The CDR3 consists of 15 residues. CDR3 loop: CTCSAKGLNTGQLYF. Partial CDR3 DNA: TGCACCTGCAGTGCAAAGGGACTTAACACCGGG.

A word on this clone: Genes and germline are mouse. With the read ending 4 residues before the CDR3 end, the germline J gene is used to fill in that end. The identical CDR3 is also encoded by other nucleotide sequences in the sample. The chain joins TRBV19 to TRBJ2-3, with D possibly matching TRBD1 (7 bases). The CDR3 totals 15 residues. Trimming stripped 2 bases from V and 3 bases from J, with 13 bases between. The germline V gene has CDR1 FNHDT and CDR2 SITEND (reference sequence). The CDR3 sequence: CASSMEGARAETLYF. Incomplete CDR3 DNA: TGTGCCAGCAGTATGGAGGGGGCGAGGGCAGAA.

Of note for this clone: The listed genes are named as in mouse. The CDR3 extends 4 residues past the end of the read, so its final part is completed from the germline J gene. This chain joins TRBV13-3 and TRBJ2-7; D remains unclear. CDR1 NNHDY and CDR2 SYVADS come from the germline V gene. V lost 5 bases to trimming and J lost 0 bases, with 15 bases between them. The CDR3 length is 15 residues. The CDR3 region is CASRDPRQISYEQYF. The sequenced part of the CDR3 DNA is TGTGCCAGCAGGGATCCCCGCCAGATCTCCTAT.

Details on this clone: Germline and genes here are mouse. The sequenced fragment ends 4 residues before the CDR3 boundary, so the rest is inferred from the germline J gene. The genes are TRBV13-1 and TRBJ2-1; 7 bases are shared with TRBD1. V lost 4 bases, J lost 3 bases, and 4 bases stayed unmatched. CDR1 and CDR2 from the germline V gene are NSHNY and SYGAGN. The CDR3 is 14 residues long. Incomplete CDR3 DNA: TGTGCCAGCAGTACCGGGACAGCCTATGCT. Amino acid sequence: CASSTGTAYA. The CDR3 reads in full as CASSTGTAYAEQFF.

This clone was counted between two and nine times. The genes are named according to mouse. The sequenced fragment ends 4 residues before the CDR3 boundary, so the rest is inferred from the germline J gene. The rearrangement joins TRBV13-3 to TRBJ1-1, with 7 bases aligning to TRBD1. Germline assignment: CDR1 NNHDY and CDR2 SYVADS. This CDR3 is built from 13 residues. The V and J ends lost 7 bases and 4 bases, in that order; junction bases with no gene match: 7. CDR3 DNA, as far as it was read: TGTGCCAGCCATCGACAGGGCAGCACA. Amino acid sequence: CASHRQGST. The whole CDR3 sequence reads CASHRQGSTEVFF.

Details on this clone: Mouse gene names and germline throughout. The DNA ends 4 residues before the CDR3 does, and the rest of the CDR3 is filled in from the germline J gene. The gene calls are TRBV1 and TRBJ2-4; 11 bases fit TRBD2. Germline lookup yields CDR1 NSQYPW and CDR2 LRSPGD (reference sequence). This CDR3 comprises 16 residues. Trimming cost V 4 bases and J 0 bases; bases outside gene matches: 3. CDR3 in amino acids: CTCSGLGGTSQNTLYF. Partial CDR3 DNA: TGCACCTGCAGTGGACTGGGGGGGACTAGTCAAAAC.